This T cell receptor beta chain was captured in a study of T cells expressing NK-cell markers. Study as a whole: Seven donors tested HCMV-seropositive and one tested seronegative among the eight sequenced.

On this clonotype: Its antigen is not known.

Whole-study findings and limits: The study found these clonotypes also leading the CD3+CD56-NKG2C+ fraction in a handful of donors. The dominant NKG2C+ clonotypes represented about 1.0-7.5% of CD8+ T cells in about six donors.

Using the 5' RACE reads, TCRdb records one entry per CDR3 protein without DNA. The sample holds 500,000 to 600,000 distinct CDR3 sequences. Germline CDR1 and CDR2: SEHNR and FQNEAQ (reference sequence). The CDR3 extends over 18 amino acids. The sequencing input was blood T cells: a sorted CD56 or NKG2C T cell subset, CD4+ or CD8+ T cells, or bulk PBMC T cells (not recorded which). The genes are TRBV7-9 and TRBJ2-1; as DNA is missing, the TRBD2 call by TCRdb cannot be tested. The receptor comes from a young man in good health. CDR3 region: CASEDSASGRALYNEQFF.